This T cell receptor beta chain stems from a study of T cells in pancreatic ductal adenocarcinoma. General study findings and limits: Enrichment of CD45RO+ effector over naive T cells in tumors may bias clonality. Compared with tumor, blood showed more total productive templates and about 8-fold more clonotypes. Blood clonality (about 0.07) did not differ significantly from tumor (about 0.12).

This clone was recorded a few times. As yet, its antigen is unknown. V was pared by 0 bases and J by 5 bases, with 8 bases between. This CDR3 has 13 residues. Germline V gene sequence: CDR1 GTSNPN, CDR2 SVGIG (reference sequence). Selected pancreatic ductal adenocarcinoma patients had undergone surgery without neoadjuvant therapy. Data came from immunoSEQ multiplex PCR; TCRdb stores just in-frame clones and leaves some out. The table records over 85,000 clones, 90% to 95% of them present only once. The chain combines TRBV30 with TRBJ1-5; D uncertain. Sequencing used PBMCs. The TCR comes from a human donor with pancreatic ductal adenocarcinoma. Here the CDR3 reads CAWSVFFDQPQHF. The CDR3 bases are TGTGCCTGGAGTGTATTTTTCGATCAGCCCCAGCATTTT.